These 5 T cell receptor beta chains originate from one sample sequenced in a study of blood T cells in healthy people across ages (dated by TCRdb to the mid-2010s). Library method: 5' RACE. Sequenced using an Illumina HiSeq 2500. A second PCR of about 6 to 11 cycles was performed with a sample-barcoded 5' primer and a J-beta primer mix. The public reads were run again by TCRdb, first through fastp at Q25 and then through MiXCR, and only productive beta chains were kept. One record per CDR3 amino acid sequence lists the most common genes and DNA. The sample includes some 710,000 distinct CDR3 sequences, with around 45% observed a single time. 18% of the sample is in the top ten clones. Source material: blood. The receptors were sampled from a man aged 80 or over in good health.

This clonotype was counted a few times. The chain recombines TRBV4-3 with TRBJ2-3; D perhaps matches TRBD2 (5 bases). V lost 0 bases and J lost 4, with 8 bases in between. This CDR3 is built from 14 residues. CDR1 LGHNA and CDR2 YSLEER come from the germline V gene. DNA for the CDR3: TGCGCCAGCAGCCAAGAGCTAGCCGCAGATACGCAGTATTTT. This gives the protein CASSQELAADTQYF.

The chain couples TRBV20-1 to TRBJ1-2; D may be TRBD1 (6 bases). V shed 5 bases and J shed 5 bases, with 21 bases lying between them. Looked up from germline, CDR1 is DFQATT and CDR2 is SNEGSKA (reference sequence). The length of the CDR3 is 15 residues. The CDR3 coding sequence is TGCAGTGCTGGTAGAACGATCGGGACATTGTATGGCTACACCTTC. This gives the protein CSAGRTIGTLYGYTF.

The V and J genes are TRBV6-2 or TRBV6-3 and TRBJ2-1; 8 bases are a match to TRBD2. J gave up 6 bases and V 0 bases, and 7 bases lay outside the gene matches. Germline loops: CDR1 MNHEY, CDR2 SVGEGT. The CDR3 is 16 residues long. CDR3: CASSYSGGVPSNEQFF. DNA of the CDR3: TGTGCCAGCAGTTACTCCGGGGGGGTTCCCAGCAATGAGCAGTTCTTC.

This sequence joins TRBV20-1 and TRBJ1-1; D not certain. The CDR3 totals 12 residues. V was clipped by 3 bases and J by 3 bases, with 8 bases between them. The germline V gene has CDR1 DFQATT and CDR2 SNEGSKA (reference sequence). CDR3 sequence (DNA): TGCAGTGCTAGTAATGGGGACACTGAAGCTTTCTTT. Amino acid sequence: CSASNGDTEAFF.

This clonotype was seen a handful of times. The rearrangement uses TRBV29-1 and TRBJ2-3, with no clear D. The CDR3 runs to 12 residues. In germline, CDR1 is SQVTM, CDR2 ANQGSEA. V lost 2 bases and J 1 base, leaving 4 bases between the germline ends. The CDR3 coding sequence is TGCAGCGTTGAAACTGGCACAGATACGCAGTATTTT. Encoded protein: CSVETGTDTQYF.